Described below is a single TCR beta chain sequence and its context. The germline V gene has CDR1 MNHEY and CDR2 SVGAGI. J was trimmed by 2 bases and V by 7 bases; bases with no gene match: 3. The CDR3 loop spans 15 amino acids. The method was immunoSEQ multiplex PCR; TCRdb's version includes in-frame clones alone and lacks a portion of them. This table has about 190,000 clones, 84% appearing once. These data come from a study of blood T cell repertoires in COVID-19. About the study: COVID-19 samples collected from the United States, Italy and Spain covered acute and convalescent phases. Sources were T cells, B-cell-depleted T cells, or PBMCs; the material itself was cDNA or gDNA.

This TCR was sampled from a woman under 40 who had been exposed to COVID-19. The chain employs TRBV6-5 and TRBJ2-6; 9 positions match TRBD1. Input material: PBMCs or T cells enriched from blood (not recorded which). CDR3 sequence: CASNTGGAGANVLTF. Written as DNA, the CDR3 is TGTGCCAGCAATACAGGGGGCGCTGGGGCCAACGTCCTGACTTTC.